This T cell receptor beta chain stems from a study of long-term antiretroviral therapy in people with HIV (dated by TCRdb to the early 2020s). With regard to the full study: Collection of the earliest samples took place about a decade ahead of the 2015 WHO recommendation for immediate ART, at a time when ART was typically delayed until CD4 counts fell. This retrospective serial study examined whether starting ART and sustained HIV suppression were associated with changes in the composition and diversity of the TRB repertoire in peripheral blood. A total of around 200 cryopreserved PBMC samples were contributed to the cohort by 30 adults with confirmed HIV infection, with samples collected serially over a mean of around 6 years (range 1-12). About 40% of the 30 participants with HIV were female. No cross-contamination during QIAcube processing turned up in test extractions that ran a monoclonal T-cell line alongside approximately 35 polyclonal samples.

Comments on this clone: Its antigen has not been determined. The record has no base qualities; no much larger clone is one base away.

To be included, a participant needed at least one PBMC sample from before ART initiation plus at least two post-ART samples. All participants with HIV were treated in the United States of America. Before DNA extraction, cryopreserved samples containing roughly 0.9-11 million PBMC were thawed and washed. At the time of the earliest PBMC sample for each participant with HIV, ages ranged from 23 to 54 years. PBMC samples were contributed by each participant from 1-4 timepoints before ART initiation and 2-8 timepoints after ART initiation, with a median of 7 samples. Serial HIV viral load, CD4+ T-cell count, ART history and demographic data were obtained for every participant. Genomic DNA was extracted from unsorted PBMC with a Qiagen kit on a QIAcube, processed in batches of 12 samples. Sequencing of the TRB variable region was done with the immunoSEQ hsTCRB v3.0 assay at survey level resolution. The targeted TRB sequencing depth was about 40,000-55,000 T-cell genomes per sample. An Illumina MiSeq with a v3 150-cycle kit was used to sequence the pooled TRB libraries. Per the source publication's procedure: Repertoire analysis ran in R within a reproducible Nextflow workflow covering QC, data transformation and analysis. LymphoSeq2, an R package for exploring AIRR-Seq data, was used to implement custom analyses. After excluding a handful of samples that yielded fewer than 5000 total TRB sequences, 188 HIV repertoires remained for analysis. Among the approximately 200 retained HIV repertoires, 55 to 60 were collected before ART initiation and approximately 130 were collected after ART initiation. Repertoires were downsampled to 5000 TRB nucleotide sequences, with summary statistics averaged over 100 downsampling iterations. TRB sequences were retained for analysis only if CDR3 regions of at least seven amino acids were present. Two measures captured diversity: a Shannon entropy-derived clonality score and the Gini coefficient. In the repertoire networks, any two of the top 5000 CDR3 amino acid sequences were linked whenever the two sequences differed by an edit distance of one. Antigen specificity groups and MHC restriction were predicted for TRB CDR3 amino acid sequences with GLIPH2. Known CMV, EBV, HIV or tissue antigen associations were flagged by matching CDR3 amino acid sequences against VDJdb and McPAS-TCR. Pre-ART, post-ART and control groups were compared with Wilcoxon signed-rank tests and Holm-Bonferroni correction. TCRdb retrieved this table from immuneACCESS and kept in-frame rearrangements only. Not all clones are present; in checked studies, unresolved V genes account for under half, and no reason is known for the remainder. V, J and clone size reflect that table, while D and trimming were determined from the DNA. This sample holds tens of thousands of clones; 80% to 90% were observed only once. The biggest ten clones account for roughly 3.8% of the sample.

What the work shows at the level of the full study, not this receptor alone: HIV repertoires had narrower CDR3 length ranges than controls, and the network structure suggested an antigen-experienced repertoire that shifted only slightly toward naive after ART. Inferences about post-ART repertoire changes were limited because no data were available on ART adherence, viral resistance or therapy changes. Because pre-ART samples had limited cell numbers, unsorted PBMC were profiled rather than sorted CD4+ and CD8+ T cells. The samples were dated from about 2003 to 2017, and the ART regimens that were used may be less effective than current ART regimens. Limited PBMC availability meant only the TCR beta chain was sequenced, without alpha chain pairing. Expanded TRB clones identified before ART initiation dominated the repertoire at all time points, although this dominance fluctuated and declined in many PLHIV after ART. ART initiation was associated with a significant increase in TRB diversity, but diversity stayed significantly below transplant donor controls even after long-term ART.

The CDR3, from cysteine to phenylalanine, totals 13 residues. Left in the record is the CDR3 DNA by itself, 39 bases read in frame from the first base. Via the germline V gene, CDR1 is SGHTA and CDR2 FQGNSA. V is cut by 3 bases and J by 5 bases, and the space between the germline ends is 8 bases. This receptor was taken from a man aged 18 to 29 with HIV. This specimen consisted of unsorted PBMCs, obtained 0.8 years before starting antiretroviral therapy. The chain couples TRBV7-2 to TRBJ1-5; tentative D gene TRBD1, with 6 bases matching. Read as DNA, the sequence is TGTGCCAGCAGCTTTCACAGGGATCAGCCCCAGCATTTT. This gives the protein CASSFHRDQPQHF.